What follows are 20 T cell receptor beta chains derived from one specimen sequenced in a study of radiation and T cells in renal cell carcinoma. Described treatment: treatment-naive control, cytoreductive nephrectomy. The assay was immunoSEQ multiplex PCR, and TCRdb's table has in-frame clones only and misses some. The table records over 12,000 clones, around 62% of them present only once. The source material was tumor tissue, sampled from a patient whose treatment was nephrectomy without radiotherapy. These receptors originate from a man aged 55-75 years with renal cell carcinoma.

About this clone itself: One junction end disagrees with the germline gene, perhaps due to a read error. This rearrangement joins TRBV2 to TRBJ2-7; D is uncertain. CDR3 length equals 10 residues. CDR1 and CDR2 from the germline V gene are SNHLY and FYNNEI. CDR3 amino acids: CASGDYEQYF. The DNA of the CDR3 is TGTGCCAGCGGTGACTACGAGCAGTACTTC.

DNA for the CDR3: TGTGCCAGCAGTTCCCTAGCCCAGGGGGCGCGAGAGCAGTACTTC. Amino acids: CASSSLAQGAREQYF. The V and J genes are TRBV28 and TRBJ2-7; 8 positions agree with TRBD1. The CDR3 totals 15 residues. V shed 4 bases and J 7 bases; nucleotides not matched to a gene: 12. Looked up from germline, CDR1 is MDHEN and CDR2 is SYDVKM.

This chain connects TRBV29-1 to TRBJ2-3; D not resolved. There are 14 residues in the CDR3. The V and J ends lost 1 base and 1 base respectively, with 9 bases between them. CDR1 is SQVTM, CDR2 ANQGSEA, per germline. CDR3 in amino acids: CSVEGEAGTDTQYF. CDR3 coding DNA: TGCAGCGTTGAAGGGGAAGCCGGCACAGATACGCAGTATTTT.

The rearrangement joins TRBV5-6 to TRBJ1-1; 8 nucleotides match TRBD1. CDR3 size: 16 residues. Per the germline V gene, CDR1 is SGHDT and CDR2 is YYEEEE. V lost 2 bases, J lost 6 bases, and 12 bases stayed unmatched. The CDR3 loop reads CASSFLDRAFLSEAFF. For the CDR3, the DNA is TGTGCCAGCAGCTTCCTGGACAGGGCATTTCTTTCTGAAGCTTTCTTT.

In its sample, this clone was seen a few times. The chain combines TRBV10-3 with TRBJ2-6; D is undetermined. Germline loops: CDR1 ENHRY, CDR2 SYGVKD. Trimming stripped 4 bases from V and 1 base from J, with 8 bases between. The CDR3 is made up of 15 amino acids. DNA of the CDR3: TGTGCCATCAGTGGTACAGTTTCTGGGGCCAACGTCCTGACTTTC. Protein sequence: CAISGTVSGANVLTF.

CDR3 nucleotide sequence: TGTGCCAGCAGTGGAGTTCCCAGGGATGGGAACACTGAAGCTTTCTTT. It codes for CASSGVPRDGNTEAFF. The chain has TRBV6-1 and TRBJ1-1; perhaps TRBD1 as D (5 bases). Germline CDR1 reads MNHNS; CDR2 reads SASEGT. With 4 bases removed from V and 1 base from J, the gap between germline ends came to 16 bases. The CDR3 is made up of 16 amino acids.

By share, this clone ranks as medium-sized. V and J are TRBV19 and TRBJ1-5; maybe TRBD1 (6 bases). V lost 3 bases, J lost 6 bases, and 15 bases lay in between. The germline gives CDR1 LNHDA, CDR2 SQIVND (reference sequence). CDR3 length: 15 residues. CDR3 sequence: CASSIGREGVQPQHF. The CDR3 DNA reads TGTGCCAGTAGTATCGGCAGGGAGGGGGTTCAGCCCCAGCATTTT.

There are a few counts of this clone. This rearrangement joins TRBV28 to TRBJ2-7, with D tentatively TRBD1 (6 bases). The CDR3 runs 15 residues. Germline CDR1 MDHEN, CDR2 SYDVKM. Deletions cut 5 bases from V and 0 bases from J, with 14 bases between. CDR3 sequence: CASSHLRDTSYEQYF. The CDR3 DNA sequence: TGTGCCAGCAGTCACCTAAGGGACACCTCCTACGAGCAGTACTTC.

In its sample, this clone was seen a few times. The J gene is TRBJ1-5, the V gene TRBV7-2; D ambiguous. Germline V lookup: CDR1 SGHTA, CDR2 FQGNSA. The CDR3 runs to 15 residues. Trimming removed 2 bases from V and 5 bases from J, with 13 bases in between. The CDR3 loop is CASSLSGPGDQPQHF. CDR3 in DNA: TGTGCCAGCAGCTTAAGCGGGCCCGGGGATCAGCCCCAGCATTTT. Supplemented by reference TRBV7-2 and TRBJ1-5, the full variable domain reads GAGVSQSPSNKVTEKGKDVELRCDPISGHTALYWYRQSLGQGLEFLIYFQGNSAPDKSGLPSDRFSAERTGGSVSTLTIQRTQQEDSAVYLCASSLSGPGDQPQHFGDGTRLSIL.

Written as DNA, the CDR3 is TGTGCCATCAGATTCGACAGGGACACTGAAGCTTTCTTT. This codes for CAIRFDRDTEAFF. This rearrangement joins TRBV10-3 to TRBJ1-1; 7 bases are shared with TRBD1. CDR1 is ENHRY, CDR2 SYGVKD, per germline. The CDR3 is made up of 13 amino acids. J was trimmed by 3 bases and V by 6 bases; bases with no gene match: 4.

The chain couples TRBV7-2 to TRBJ2-7; TRBD1 matches 8 bases. The germline gives CDR1 SGHTA, CDR2 FQGNSA. V dropped 1 base and J dropped 6; count of bases not matched to a gene: 8. This CDR3 has 15 amino acids. CDR3 protein: CASSLVGRGLVEQYF. The CDR3 DNA reads TGTGCCAGCAGCTTAGTCGGCAGGGGGCTCGTCGAGCAGTACTTC.

This clone was seen a single time. This chain links TRBV21-1 with TRBJ1-4. TRBV21-1 is deemed a pseudogene. The CDR3 is 15 amino acids. CDR3 amino acids: CASSKQTREAEKLFF. CDR3 sequence (DNA): TGTGCCAGCAGCAAACAGACCCGGGAGGCTGAAAAACTGTTTTTT.

As regards this clone: The sample has other DNA sequences that encode this CDR3 too. V gene TRBV6-6 combines with J gene TRBJ1-4; D is uncertain. The CDR3 has 16 residues. CDR1 is MNHNY and CDR2 is SVGAGI in the germline V gene (reference sequence). V dropped 2 bases and J dropped 0 bases, with 10 bases sitting between them. CDR3 sequence reads: CASSYPGGSTNEKLFF. CDR3 DNA sequence: TGTGCCAGCAGTTACCCCGGCGGGTCAACTAATGAAAAACTGTTTTTT.

The chain joins TRBV19 to TRBJ1-5; 7 bases line up with TRBD1. The CDR3 totals 16 residues. CDR1 LNHDA and CDR2 SQIVND come from the germline V gene (reference sequence). V shed 3 bases and J 2 bases; nucleotides not matched to a gene: 7. This CDR3 is CASSILSTGGNQPQHF. CDR3 in DNA: TGTGCCAGTAGTATCTTAAGTACAGGGGGCAATCAGCCCCAGCATTTT.

This clone was detected a few times. The J gene is TRBJ2-2, the V gene TRBV5-1; D might be TRBD1 or TRBD2, each matching 5 bases. The ends were cut back, 6 bases at V and 7 bases at J, with 16 bases in the middle. Germline CDR1 reads SGHRS; CDR2 reads YFSETQ. CDR3 length: 14 amino acids. The CDR3 DNA reads TGCGCCAGCAAGGACCCGGGGCTCAACGGGGAGCTGTTTTTT. It is translated as CASKDPGLNGELFF.

V usage is TRBV7-2 and J usage is TRBJ1-1; perhaps TRBD1 as D (6 bases). V was shortened by 4 bases and J by 3 bases, with 12 bases between the two germline ends. The length of the CDR3 is 14 residues. Germline-derived CDR1 and CDR2 are SGHTA and FQGNSA. The CDR3 sequence: CASSSQGRHTEAFF. CDR3 nucleotide sequence: TGTGCCAGCAGCTCTCAGGGGAGACACACTGAAGCTTTCTTT.

This clone occurred a few times. The chain has TRBV2 and TRBJ2-1; 11 bases line up with TRBD1. CDR1 is SNHLY and CDR2 is FYNNEI in the germline V gene. The CDR3 runs to 15 residues. The ends lost 6 bases at V and 7 bases at J; junction bases unmatched: 8. CDR3 nucleotides: TGTGCCAGCAGCCCTGGACAGGGGGCTAGGAATGAGCAGTTCTTC. Translating it yields CASSPGQGARNEQFF.

This clone showed up just once. The J gene is TRBJ2-3, the V gene TRBV7-9; 14 positions match TRBD2. This CDR3 is built from 15 residues. Unmatched junction bases numbered 2, after V lost 5 bases and J lost 4 bases. The V gene's germline CDR1 is SEHNR and CDR2 FQNEAQ (reference sequence). The CDR3 nucleotides read TGTGCCAGCAGCCCGGGACTAGCGGGAGCAGATACGCAGTATTTT. Its translation: CASSPGLAGADTQYF.

The chain joins TRBV13 to TRBJ2-2; perhaps TRBD1 as D (5 bases). The CDR3 extends over 16 amino acids. Trimming stripped 0 bases from V and 0 bases from J, with 8 bases between. Germline loops: CDR1 PRHDT, CDR2 FYEKMQ (reference sequence). As DNA, the CDR3 is TGTGCCAGCAGCTTAGGGGACACCCCGAACACCGGGGAGCTGTTTTTT. Its protein product is CASSLGDTPNTGELFF.

The chain couples TRBV6-5 to TRBJ1-4, with 9 nucleotides matching TRBD1. Trimming removed 10 bases from V and 6 bases from J; junction bases left unmatched: 9. The CDR3 is 14 amino acids. CDR1 MNHEY and CDR2 SVGAGI come from the germline V gene. The CDR3 here is CATTRRTGDEKLFF. CDR3 nucleotides: TGTGCCACCACCCGAAGGACAGGGGATGAAAAACTGTTTTTT.